This T cell receptor (beta chain) was identified in a study of shared clonotypes between healthy human individuals. Study context: The plates for each donor numbered three CD4 naive, three CD4 memory, two CD8 naive and one CD8 memory.

Germline values: CDR1 SEHNR, CDR2 FQNEAQ (reference sequence). The CDR3 length is 15 residues. The V end lost 4 bases, the J end lost 0 bases, and 12 bases lay between the germline ends. Only in-frame clones appear in the TCRdb table, and some are missing; sequencing was by immunoSEQ multiplex PCR. The data hold roughly 2.2 million clones, with roughly 90% observed a single time. Study-wide findings and caveats: Across a handful of donors, naive CD4 shared around 5%, naive CD8 under 4%, memory CD4 about 2.4%, memory CD8 0.4% to 0.5%.

About this clone itself: As yet, its antigen is unknown.

This clonotype originated in a man younger than 35 in good health. Some clones in this sample may be carry-over from other donors' samples. The sequencing sample was made of naive CD4+ T cells from PBMCs. Subset in this sample: CD45RA+ positively selected. This chain joins TRBV7-9 and TRBJ1-1, with D tentatively TRBD1 (6 bases). CDR3: CASSSTGGLNTEAFF. CDR3 nucleotide sequence: TGTGCCAGCAGCTCCACGGGGGGGCTGAACACTGAAGCTTTCTTT.